This is a list of T cell receptor beta chains from one sample in a study of cytomegalovirus exposure and HLA in healthy donors. The assay was immunoSEQ multiplex PCR, and TCRdb's table has in-frame clones only and misses some. The clone table shows about 67,000 clones, with the ten largest holding around 5%. The sample was PBMCs. The source of these receptors is a woman in her thirties or forties in good health and CMV-seropositive. Each CDR3 is given with its conserved first and last residue. The D gene is left open where the match is weak. A clone size is listed for some rows: how often the clone was seen (once, few, many), or a class if it is expanded.

j_call clone_size v_call d_call cdr3_length cdr3_nt cdr3_aa
TRBJ2-7 . TRBV6-1 . 16 TGTGCCAGCAGTGAAGACTTGGGAGGGGGGGCCTACGAGCAGTACTTC CASSEDLGGGAYEQYF
TRBJ2-1 . TRBV12-2 . 14 TGTGCAAGTCGCTTAGGGGCTCGACGGCATGAGCAGTTCTTC CASRLGARRHEQFF
TRBJ1-1 . TRBV27 TRBD1 14 TGTGCCAGCAGGCCGGGACAGCTGAACACTGAAGCTTTCTTT CASRPGQLNTEAFF
TRBJ2-3 . TRBV29-1 . 17 TGCAGCGTTGTCGGCAGGGGTTGGGGGAAACTTACAGATACGCAGTATTTT CSVVGRGWGKLTDTQYF
TRBJ1-2 . TRBV9 . 12 TGTGCCAGCAGCGTATACGACAGCTTCTACACCTTC CASSVYDSFYTF
TRBJ2-6 . TRBV6-5 . 15 TGTGCCAGCAGTACAACTAGCTCTGGGGCCAACGTCCTGACTTTC CASSTTSSGANVLTF
TRBJ1-5 . TRBV2 . 14 TGTGCCAGCAGCTCACAGGGAGGCAATCAGCCCCAGCATTTT CASSSQGGNQPQHF
TRBJ2-7 . TRBV7-9 TRBD1 14 TGTGCCAGCAGCGGAGGACAGGGTTTGGGCGAGCAGTACTTC CASSGGQGLGEQYF
TRBJ2-6 . TRBV9 . 13 TGTGCCAGCAGCGTCGCTGGGGCCAACGTCCTGACTTTC CASSVAGANVLTF
TRBJ2-5 . TRBV4-3 . 14 TGCGCCAGCAGCACTCGGGGGGCGGGAGAGACCCAGTACTTC CASSTRGAGETQYF
TRBJ1-1 . TRBV6-6 . 13 TGTGCCAGCAGTTACTCGACAGGACTTGTAGCTTTCTTT CASSYSTGLVAFF
TRBJ1-4 . TRBV18 . 14 TGTGCCAGCTCACCAAGACAGACTAATGAAAAACTGTTTTTT CASSPRQTNEKLFF
TRBJ1-4 . TRBV28 . 14 TGTGCCAGCAGACTTACAAGGGGCTATGAAAAACTGTTTTTT CASRLTRGYEKLFF
TRBJ2-5 . TRBV7-9 TRBD2 14 TGTGCCAGCATACCGCTAGCGGTCCAAGAGACCCAGTACTTC CASIPLAVQETQYF
TRBJ2-7 . TRBV29-1 . 13 TGCAGCGTTGTGAACCGGAGCCCCTACGAGCAGTACTTC CSVVNRSPYEQYF
TRBJ2-5 . TRBV7-9 TRBD1 14 TGTGCCAGCACGCGAGGGACAGCCGAAGAGACCCAGTACTTC CASTRGTAEETQYF
TRBJ1-5 . TRBV29-1 . 13 TGCAGCGTTGATCTCGGGGGAGATCAGCCCCAGCATTTT CSVDLGGDQPQHF
TRBJ1-3 . TRBV11-2 TRBD1 15 TGTGCCAGCAGCCTTTGGACAGGAACTGGAAACACCATATATTTT CASSLWTGTGNTIYF
TRBJ1-3 . TRBV7-9 . 14 TGTGCCAGCAGTCCCATTAGCTCTGGAAACACCATATATTTT CASSPISSGNTIYF
TRBJ2-7 . TRBV6-5 TRBD1 14 TGTGCCAGCAAACCGGACAGGAGAATTTACGAGCAGTACTTC CASKPDRRIYEQYF
TRBJ1-2 . TRBV6-5 TRBD1 13 TGTGCCAGCAGCCGGACAGGGATGGAGGGCTACACCTTC CASSRTGMEGYTF
TRBJ1-2 medium-sized TRBV2 TRBD1 15 TGTGCCAGCAGTGAGACAGGGGTCCCAAACTATGGCTACACCTTC CASSETGVPNYGYTF
TRBJ2-1 . TRBV6-4 TRBD1 16 TGTGCCAGCAGTGAGGGTCCGACAGGGGGGTACAATGAGCAGTTCTTC CASSEGPTGGYNEQFF
TRBJ1-1 . TRBV15 TRBD1 15 TGTGCCACCAGCCCAACGGTGGAGGGGGCCGGTGAAGCTTTCTTT CATSPTVEGAGEAFF
TRBJ2-1 . TRBV6-1 TRBD2 16 TGTGCCAGCAGTGAATTGGTCGCGGGAGGGCCTAGTGAGCAGTTCTTC CASSELVAGGPSEQFF
TRBJ1-4 . TRBV15 TRBD1 15 TGTGCCACCAGCAGGAGGGGGCAGGCTAATGAAAAACTGTTTTTT CATSRRGQANEKLFF